This passage covers 8 T cell receptor beta chains from one sample sequenced in a study of blood T cell repertoires in COVID-19 (dated by TCRdb to between 2020 and 2021). Library generation was performed with the immunoSEQ multiplex PCR assay. What TCRdb holds here is the immuneACCESS table cut down to in-frame rearrangements. Part of the clones is not present; checked against another copy, under half of the missing clones reflect an unresolved V gene, and the others are unexplained. The sample table shows 360,000 or so clones, and 83% are seen once. The ten largest clones represent approximately 4.7% of the sample. Sequenced sample: PBMCs or T cells enriched from blood (not recorded which). The receptors originated from a woman aged 45-59 years who had recovered from COVID-19.

V usage is TRBV12-5 and J usage is TRBJ1-2; D is unresolved. The length of the CDR3 is 13 residues. V was trimmed by 1 base and J by 9 bases, leaving 12 bases between them. CDR1 LGHNT and CDR2 FRNRAP come from the germline V gene. The CDR3 region has the DNA TGTGCTAGTGGTTTGGAGGTGGGCCGGAGCTACACCTTC. It codes for CASGLEVGRSYTF.

This chain links TRBV30 with TRBJ2-4, with D tentatively TRBD2 (6 bases). V gave up 7 bases and J gave up 0 bases, with 25 bases separating them. Germline loops: CDR1 GTSNPN, CDR2 SVGIG (reference sequence). This CDR3 contains 18 residues. The CDR3 region is CAYRLSPVPGVAKNIQYF. The CDR3 DNA follows: TGTGCCTACCGACTGTCCCCTGTCCCGGGGGTAGCCAAAAACATTCAGTACTTC.

The chain combines TRBV7-6 with TRBJ1-5; D not resolved. Trimming cost V 1 base and J 2 bases, with 9 bases left between them. CDR1 SGHVS and CDR2 FNYEAQ come from the germline V gene. The CDR3 sequence is 15 residues long. The CDR3 reads CASSLEGGGNQPQHF. CDR3 coding DNA: TGTGCCAGCAGCTTAGAAGGTGGAGGCAATCAGCCCCAGCATTTT.

V usage is TRBV5-6 and J usage is TRBJ2-2; tentatively, D is TRBD1 (5 bases). The CDR3 is 15 residues long. Trimming took off 0 bases at V and 3 bases at J, with 9 bases between the two ends. The germline gives CDR1 SGHDT, CDR2 YYEEEE. CDR3 sequence reads: CASSLAGLHTGELFF. In nucleotides, the CDR3 is TGTGCCAGCAGCTTGGCAGGGTTGCACACCGGGGAGCTGTTTTTT.

The genes are TRBV6-6 and TRBJ1-5, with no clear D. The V and J ends lost 0 bases and 4 bases respectively, with 13 bases between them. Per germline, CDR1 MNHNY and CDR2 SVGAGI (reference sequence). The length of the CDR3 is 16 residues. CDR3 nucleotides: TGTGCCAGCAGTTACTCAAGGCAGGCGATAAATCAGCCCCAGCATTTT. Protein: CASSYSRQAINQPQHF.

CDR3: CASSPGTETNYGYTF. The CDR3 region has the DNA TGTGCCAGCTCACCAGGGACAGAGACCAACTATGGCTACACCTTC. The chain joins TRBV18 to TRBJ1-2; 7 bases fit TRBD1. CDR1 KGHSH and CDR2 LQKENI come from the germline V gene. The CDR3 covers 15 residues. V dropped 2 bases and J dropped 2; count of bases not matched to a gene: 5. The entire variable domain, with the rest obtained from reference TRBV18 and TRBJ1-2, is as follows: NAGVMQNPRHLVRRRGQEARLRCSPMKGHSHVYWYRQLPEEGLKFMVYLQKENIIDESGMPKERFSAEFPKEGPSILRIQQVVRGDSAAYFCASSPGTETNYGYTFGSGTRLTVV.

The table lists this clone with a few counts. The CDR3, as DNA: TGTGCCAGCAGCCGGGACAGCTACTATGGCTACACCTTC. It specifies CASSRDSYYGYTF. The chain is built from TRBV25-1 and TRBJ1-2; 7 bases map to TRBD1. With V trimmed by 6 bases and J by 3 bases, 4 bases remained unmatched. From germline, CDR1 is MGHDK and CDR2 SYGVNS. This CDR3 has 13 residues.

This clone was seen just once. The chain uses TRBV30 and TRBJ1-5; D perhaps matches TRBD1 (6 bases). The CDR3 is made up of 15 amino acids. The V and J ends lost 0 bases and 0 bases respectively, with 9 bases between them. CDR1 is GTSNPN, CDR2 SVGIG, per germline (reference sequence). The CDR3 protein is CAWSVQGSSNQPQHF. The CDR3 DNA sequence: TGTGCCTGGAGTGTACAGGGAAGTAGCAATCAGCCCCAGCATTTT.